This T cell receptor beta chain was obtained from a study of identical twins (dated by TCRdb to 2016 to 2018). Regarding the research as a whole: TCR alpha and beta repertoires from monozygotic twins, unrelated adults of various ages and cord blood were deep-sequenced to test whether fetal clonotypes persist. To rule out contamination, replicate twin experiments were performed at different times with different library preparation protocols. Summary of the overall study and its limitations: Because the same donors could not be followed over many years, conclusions were based on cross-sectional statistical analysis. The excess sharing between twins in beta out-of-frame sequences was weaker because fewer shared sequences reduced the signal-to-noise ratio. Out-of-frame TCR alpha sequences shared between twins showed an excess of low generation-probability sequences compared with coincidental sharing between unrelated individuals. Invariant T cells such as MAIT and iNKT could partly confound zero-insertion analyses, although diverse VJ usage argued against such confounding for most clonotypes. Out-of-frame TCR alpha sharing in monozygotic twins was systematically underestimated by recombination models, whereas sharing between unrelated individuals was in agreement with the recombination models. Fewer insertions were carried by abundant cord blood beta clonotypes; a weaker similar trend was observed in young adult naive repertoires, while no such trend was observed in memory repertoires.

Every donor was a healthy Caucasian. The twin cohort comprised three pairs of female monozygotic twins, all aged roughly 18 to 30 years. Positive isolation kits from Invitrogen were used to isolate CD4+ and CD8+ T cell populations. The library was obtained by 5' RACE. Sequenced on an Illumina HiSeq 2000. A universal primer binding site was introduced by template switching, and a unique molecular identifier was present in the final cDNA, enabling accurate counting of TCR cDNA molecules. Specific primers in the conserved constant-segment region were used to synthesize first-strand cDNA for TCR alpha and beta chains. Each cDNA library was double barcoded, with a SMART-Mk sample barcode plus Illumina barcodes, to control for contamination. TruSeq adapter sequences along with Illumina sample barcodes were introduced in two successive PCR steps. Sequencing of the TCR alpha and beta cDNA libraries was done on the Illumina HiSeq platform using custom primers. Under the source paper's analysis protocol: MiGEC processed the raw reads to extract unique molecular identifiers, while MiXCR was used to determine the CDR3 positions. For each individual, recombination models were inferred using an EM algorithm with the repgenHMM and IGoR tools. The analysis of shared clonotypes was done with the tcR package in R, with sharing normalized by the product of cloneset sizes. To study raw recombination free of thymic and clonal selection effects, out-of-frame nonproductive sequences were analyzed. TCRdb redid the processing of the public reads, applying fastp at Q25 and MiXCR, and retained in-frame beta chains. Identical CDR3 protein sequences are pooled into one entry, listed with their most common genes and DNA. The V and J calls here are based on TCRdb, not the publication. The sample includes 500,000 to 650,000 distinct CDR3 sequences, with approximately 20% observed a single time. Jointly, the top ten make up 0.4% to 0.6% of the sample.

In the case of this clonotype: Its antigen is currently not known. It has no much larger one-base neighbor in the sample; base qualities were not kept.

A further study also used this sample, focusing on yellow fever vaccine responses in identical twins. That second report states: The T cell response to vaccination in identical twins was reported by the authors to appear partly convergent and partly personalized. In identical twins, the study followed T cell clones that responded to the vaccine with precision.

Sequenced: CD4+ T cells sorted from blood. The sequence came from a woman aged 18-29 years in good health.

The CDR3 protein sequence reads: CASSFGNQETQYF. The base sequence is TGTGCCAGCAGCTTCGGGAACCAAGAGACCCAGTACTTC. Recombination connected TRBV7-3 to TRBJ2-5; possibly the D gene is TRBD2, per 5 matching bases. Deletion took 3 bases off V and 0 bases off J, with a span of 5 bases between the germline ends. The germline V gene encodes CDR1 SGHTA and CDR2 FQGTGA. From the cysteine through the phenylalanine, the CDR3 covers 13 amino acids. Only the CDR3 portion is preserved as DNA: 39 bases, with reading frame beginning at the first base.